The 7 T cell receptor beta chains given below trace back to one sample, sequenced in a study of blood T cells in healthy people across ages. The second PCR ran about 6 to 11 cycles with a sample-barcoded 5' primer and J-beta primers. Each CDR3 protein gets one entry after TCRdb re-called the 5' RACE reads with MiXCR. The sample lists 1.8 million or so distinct CDR3 sequences; around 40% were seen once. What was sequenced was blood. These receptors came from a human donor in good health.

This clonotype has just a few counts. The chain carries TRBV10-3 and TRBJ2-7; 8 nucleotides align to TRBD2. Germline CDR1 is ENHRY and CDR2 is SYGVKD. V was clipped by 2 bases and J by 3 bases; unmatched bases: 6. The CDR3 sequence is 15 residues long. CDR3 bases: TGTGCCATCAGTGAGAGTAGCGGGGTTATCTACGAGCAGTACTTC. Its protein product is CAISESSGVIYEQYF.

The genes are TRBV10-3 and TRBJ2-3, with D possibly matching TRBD2 (5 bases). The CDR3 consists of 16 residues. Per the germline V gene, CDR1 is ENHRY and CDR2 is SYGVKD. Between the trimmed V and J ends, which lost 0 bases and 6 bases, there was a span of 16 bases. CDR3 loop: CAISESRLALVDTQYF. The CDR3, as DNA: TGTGCCATCAGTGAGTCGAGGCTAGCTTTGGTGGATACGCAGTATTTT.

The chain couples TRBV7-9 to TRBJ2-1; the D gene is possibly TRBD1 (5 bases). CDR1 and CDR2 from the germline V gene are SEHNR and FQNEAQ (reference sequence). The CDR3 covers 13 residues. V dropped 9 bases and J dropped 10 bases, with 19 bases sitting between them. CDR3 in DNA: TGTGCCAGAGCCCAAGGGCCGTACAGGGAGCAGTTCTTC. This codes for CARAQGPYREQFF.

This chain connects TRBV7-6 to TRBJ2-5; 9 bases are shared with TRBD2. V gave up 4 bases and J gave up 5 bases; unmatched junction bases: 8. CDR3 length: 15 residues. Germline-derived CDR1 and CDR2 are SGHVS and FNYEAQ. The CDR3 protein is CASSYQWAGGETQYF. The CDR3 region has the DNA TGTGCCAGCAGCTACCAATGGGCGGGGGGGGAGACCCAGTACTTC. The variable domain in full, with the rest retrieved from reference TRBV7-6 and TRBJ2-5, is GAGVSQSPRYKVTKRGQDVALRCDPISGHVSLYWYRQALGQGPEFLTYFNYEAQQDKSGLPNDRFSAERPEGSISTLTIQRTEQRDSAMYRCASSYQWAGGETQYFGPGTRLLVL.

The chain employs TRBV5-6 and TRBJ2-1, with TRBD1 matching 7 bases. The CDR3 consists of 14 residues. V was pared by 2 bases and J by 8 bases, with 7 bases of the junction left unmatched. The germline gives CDR1 SGHDT, CDR2 YYEEEE. CDR3 bases: TGTGCCAGCAGCTTCGGGACAGCTTACGATGAGCAGTTCTTC. Translated: CASSFGTAYDEQFF.

This clonotype was counted between two and nine times. The chain has TRBV20-1 and TRBJ2-1; 7 bases fit TRBD2. The CDR3 is 15 residues long. Germline V CDR1 and CDR2: DFQATT, SNEGSKA (reference sequence). V lost 0 bases, J lost 5 bases, and 7 bases stayed unmatched. As DNA, the CDR3 is TGCAGTGCTAGAGATCTCCTAGCGGACCACAATGAGCAGTTCTTC. This encodes CSARDLLADHNEQFF.

The rearrangement uses TRBV2 and TRBJ2-5, with 10 bases lining up with TRBD1. CDR1 is SNHLY, CDR2 FYNNEI, per germline. The CDR3 has 17 amino acids. Trimming cost V 4 bases and J 5 bases; bases outside gene matches: 13. Written as DNA, the CDR3 is TGTGCCAGCAGTGGAGAGAGCTTGGACAGGGGGAAGGAGACCCAGTACTTC. This codes for CASSGESLDRGKETQYF. The full variable domain, completed using reference TRBV2 and TRBJ2-5, is EPEVTQTPSHQVTQMGQEVILRCVPISNHLYFYWYRQILGQKVEFLVSFYNNEISEKSEIFDDQFSVERPDGSNFTLKIRSTKLEDSAMYFCASSGESLDRGKETQYFGPGTRLLVL.